A single sample is the source of the 5 T cell receptor beta chains below, sequenced in a study of cytomegalovirus exposure and HLA in healthy donors. Primers included in the PCR were 60 Vbeta and 13 Jbeta primers. TCRdb's table, derived via immunoSEQ multiplex PCR, lists solely in-frame clones and lacks some. The sample records about 84,000 clones, 55% to 70% being singletons. Specimen: PBMCs. These receptors all come from a woman aged 40-49 years in good health and CMV-seropositive.

This clone was counted a single time. This chain links TRBV7-8 with TRBJ2-7; 12 nucleotides match TRBD1. Germline trimming cut 1 base from V and 5 bases from J; bases unmatched to any gene: 3. From germline, CDR1 is SGHVS and CDR2 FQNEAQ. The length of the CDR3 is 15 residues. CDR3 in DNA: TGTGCCAGCAGCTTAGTCGGGACAGGGGGCCACGAGCAGTACTTC. Its protein is CASSLVGTGGHEQYF.

This chain joins TRBV27 and TRBJ2-6; 8 positions match TRBD1. The CDR3 is made up of 17 amino acids. In germline, CDR1 is MNHEY, CDR2 SMNVEV (reference sequence). V was clipped by 3 bases and J by 0 bases; unmatched bases: 4. DNA for the CDR3: TGTGCCAGCAGTTTGACAGGGGACAGCTCTGGGGCCAACGTCCTGACTTTC. Encoded protein: CASSLTGDSSGANVLTF.

In this sample, this clone turned up once. This chain links TRBV5-1 with TRBJ2-1; the match to TRBD2 covers 9 bases. Germline CDR1 is SGHRS and CDR2 is YFSETQ. The CDR3 covers 17 residues. The V gene end was trimmed by 1 base and the J gene end by 4 bases; junction bases not matched to a gene: 9. The CDR3 DNA sequence: TGCGCCAGCAGCTTGAGATTAGCGGGGGTAGGTTACAATGAGCAGTTCTTC. Protein sequence: CASSLRLAGVGYNEQFF.

The J gene is TRBJ1-5, the V gene TRBV30; perhaps TRBD1 as D (6 bases). V dropped 2 bases and J dropped 5 bases, with 16 bases sitting between them. Germline CDR1 is GTSNPN and CDR2 is SVGIG (reference sequence). The CDR3 is 15 residues long. The CDR3: CAWSRAGGQYQPQHF. The DNA for the CDR3 is TGTGCCTGGAGTAGGGCGGGGGGGCAGTATCAGCCCCAGCATTTT.

This rearrangement joins TRBV5-8 to TRBJ2-7; TRBD1 aligns across 11 bases. In germline, CDR1 is SGHTS, CDR2 YDEGEE. The CDR3 loop spans 15 amino acids. J was trimmed by 10 bases and V by 3 bases; bases with no gene match: 12. The CDR3 is CASSSPTKDRGLQYF. CDR3 bases: TGTGCCAGCAGCTCCCCCACGAAGGACAGGGGGCTTCAGTACTTC.